In its sample, the clone carrying this TCR beta chain was seen many times. This specimen belongs to a study of T cells in Graves' hyperthyroidism and ophthalmopathy. Regions amplified from RNA transcripts were the TCR beta CDR3 regions. Carried out on the TCR CDR3, a first-round RT-PCR used the HTBI primer set. TCRdb passed the multiplex PCR reads through MiXCR, listing each CDR3 protein once. This repertoire shows hundreds of thousands of distinct CDR3 sequences, more than 11% found once; its top ten account for roughly 24%. Germline assignment: CDR1 KGHSH and CDR2 LQKENI. The CDR3 consists of 16 residues. V was pared by 3 bases and J by 6 bases, with 21 bases between.

The chain links TRBV18 to TRBJ2-7, with D possibly being TRBD1 (5 bases). This receptor was taken from a young woman with Graves' hyperthyroidism. Specimen: blood. The CDR3 protein is CASSPLGHSAIGEQYF. For the CDR3, the DNA is TGTGCCAGCTCACCCCTTGGACACTCAGCTATCGGCGAGCAGTACTTC.